This TCR beta chain stems from a study of blood T cell repertoires in COVID-19. About the research overall: The analysed material was cDNA or gDNA that came from T cells, B-cell-depleted T cells, or PBMCs.

Authors' processing steps: Nucleated cell counts were estimated from reference gene primer amplification. TCRdb's copy holds only in-frame clones and misses some; the assay was immunoSEQ multiplex PCR. The V and J calls and clone size are taken from that table; D and trimming were inferred from the DNA. The sample includes more than 200,000 clones, around 84% of them seen just once. V shed 2 bases and J shed 1 base, with 11 bases lying between them. Per the germline V gene, CDR1 is SGDLS and CDR2 is YYNGEE. The CDR3 is 15 residues long. The chain joins TRBV9 to TRBJ2-3; TRBD2 might be the D (5 bases). This TCR was recovered from a woman aged 60-75 years with COVID-19, enrolled during active disease. Sequencing used peripheral blood. CDR3 residues: CASSVRVSGTDTQYF. In DNA, the CDR3 is TGTGCCAGCAGCGTCCGGGTTAGCGGCACAGATACGCAGTATTTT.